This T cell receptor (beta chain) comes out of a study of cytomegalovirus exposure and HLA in healthy donors (dated by TCRdb to 2016 to 2017). Broadly, across the study: An earlier analysis of several hundred of the donors reported 250 to 350 Gb of sequence data and 95 million to 120 million unique TCR beta sequences obtained from about 179 million T cells. Approximately 300 gigabases of sequencing data and tens of millions of unique TCR sequences were included in an early release covering several hundred HLA-typed donors. Among the approximately 420 genotyped donors, around 81% belonged to the genetic ancestry cluster associated with self-reported Caucasian donors. The study aimed to test whether cataloging public T cell receptors could reveal signatures of past pathogen exposure. The study used immunosequencing to profile the T cell repertoires of under 700 subjects and linked those repertoires to cytomegalovirus serostatus. A separate validation cohort of over a hundred different subjects was used in addition to the roughly 620-subject first cohort. The study combined high-throughput TCR immunosequencing, statistical association of individual TCRs with disease status, and machine learning to predict cytomegalovirus infection status. In a later analysis, previously published TCR beta repertoires from some 640 donors were re-analyzed and high-resolution HLA genotyping was added so that TCR occurrence patterns could be studied. The later analysis used no new phenotypic data to find candidate immune exposures, relying instead on TCR beta sequences and their occurrence across donors. To decide whether each TCR beta V gene segment behaved as functional or pseudogenic, an earlier analysis of nearly 600 of the donors relied on high-throughput TCR beta sequencing. Donor age, sex, ethnicity and CMV serostatus were compiled together with the repertoire data. In a later genetic analysis, genome-wide SNP genotypes for about 65% of the roughly 670 donors were used, and that subset was treated as a discovery cohort. Every discovery cohort repertoire had been produced on one sequencing platform. HLA typing included class I and class II loci at four-digit resolution. Typing coverage differed by locus: A, B, C, DRB1 and DQB1 were typed in roughly 620-640 donors, DQA1 in 522, DPA1 in 606, and DPB1 in roughly 470. Roughly five DR-DQ haplotypes were handled as single units for association and clustering because linkage in the cohort was strong. On average, about 240,000 unique TCR beta nucleotide sequences were sequenced per donor among some 420 genotyped donors of the cohort, with roughly 18% of those sequences being non-productive.

The germline V gene provides CDR1 KGHSH and CDR2 LQKENI. The CDR3, cysteine through phenylalanine, is 17 amino acids long. Here the CDR3 DNA is all that survives: 51 bases in frame from base 1. For this chain, trimming is 4 bases at the V end and 1 base at the J end, and the number of junction bases without a gene match is 12. Points the paper makes about the study in general: In a later analysis, the rate of TCR association differed among HLA loci, with DRB1 alleles having the most associated TCRs and HLA-C alleles having the fewest. The cohort was sequenced for TCR beta chains only, and without alpha or paired-chain data the features that could be detected were limited. A group of highly shared sequence variants was considered likely to be a technical artifact of the sequencing pipeline. CMV serostatus was the only immune exposure information available for the cohort. Linkage disequilibrium might explain the correlated functional status among segregating V segments, but an unknown experimental factor could not be excluded. Seventeen rarely observed V segments, including chromosome 9 orphons, were excluded from the earlier analysis of a few hundred of the donors because counts were too low. In an earlier analysis of about 540 of the donors, most TCR beta V segments were observed in productive rearrangements about 87% or about 30% of the time, broadly matching IMGT annotations. Cytomegalovirus status was reported to be diagnosed by the classifier with high specificity and sensitivity in both the original and validation cohorts. According to a later genetic analysis, donors in an Asian-associated ancestry cluster had fewer N-insertions in productive TCRs than the approximately 650-donor mean. Most CMV-associated TCR beta chains appeared to be HLA-restricted in a later analysis, and the HLA associations seemed to be driven largely by CMV exposure. According to the authors, the approach could potentially be generalized to other disease states and immunological phenotypes. A further reported finding was that TCR beta sequences accurately predicted the HLA-A and HLA-B alleles for most subjects in the first cohort. In a later analysis, HLA-associated TCR beta chains were found to be more clonally expanded and to have lower generation probabilities than equally common non-associated chains. Because the 87-base-pair reads could not distinguish some IMGT-functional V segments, including TRBV6-2 and TRBV6-3, those segments were excluded. V-gene and J-gene trimming of TCR beta chains was associated with a missense DCLRE1C variant in a later genetic analysis, and the association was replicated in an independent cohort. A later analysis reported that several top co-occurrence clusters appeared linked to parvovirus B19, influenza, CMV and Epstein-Barr virus. In a later analysis, 15,000 to 20,000 TCR beta sequences were associated with specific HLA alleles at a false discovery rate of 0.05. In vitro tests confirmed that a few of the cytomegalovirus-associated TCR beta chains recognize cytomegalovirus antigens. Because HLA typing was unavailable for some donors at each locus, only the typed subset was used in association tests. Assigning TCR associations to individual alleles was difficult when HLA alleles, especially DR and DQ, strongly co-occurred. Across donors, most TCR sequences were observed very rarely, whereas some public TCRs were present in many individuals. Presence/absence analyses assumed roughly uniform sequencing depth across donors, an assumption that may not hold. In the study, approximately 160 TCR beta chains were listed as associated with cytomegalovirus.

The cohort was made up of 500 to 800 healthy bone marrow donors. Cohort members were all nominally healthy when sampled, although unrecorded immune exposures were likely present. The donor was CMV seropositive and belonged to the group of about 290 seropositive cohort members. Every donor gave a peripheral blood sample, and the peripheral blood mononuclear cells from that sample were used for TCR beta sequencing. The Qiagen DNeasy Blood Extraction Kit was used to extract genomic DNA from the blood cell samples. With respect to this clone: Its antigen is unknown. Base quality data are lacking; no much larger clone is found one base away.

Libraries were constructed by the immunoSEQ multiplex PCR assay. For the multiplex PCR, a mixture combining 60 forward primers for TCR Vbeta segments and 13 reverse primers for TCR Jbeta segments was used. The CDR3 region of rearranged TCR beta genes was amplified from genomic DNA by a multiplex PCR assay. Amplified TCR beta libraries were sequenced as 87-base-pair reads on the Illumina HiSeq System. The original methods were these. In a later analysis, some 80 million unique TCR beta chains were counted across the approximately 640 repertoires, and roughly 11 million of these chains were shared by at least two donors. Raw reads were error-corrected and collapsed into unique sequences by a nearest-neighbor algorithm in which closely related sequences were merged to remove PCR and sequencing errors. V, D and J gene segments were assigned by aligning CDR3 sequences to IMGT reference sequences. For a sequence to be retained, at least a six-nucleotide match to both a V gene segment and a J gene segment was required. A rearrangement counted as productive if the CDR3 had no stop codons and remained in frame with V and J, and every other rearrangement counted as non-productive. Following IMGT convention, CDR3 was defined as the stretch from the second conserved V-encoded cysteine up to the conserved J-encoded phenylalanine. The earlier analysis of 450 to 750 of the donors excluded any sequence lacking an unambiguous match to a single V gene segment. In an earlier analysis of several hundred of the donors, V segments were called functional above 56.7% productive rearrangements and were called segregating when the between-donor standard deviation exceeded 5%. A statistical classification framework was built for diagnosing cytomegalovirus status from the catalog of TCR beta chain sequences. In a later analysis, V and J genes were assigned by comparing TCR nucleotide sequences against IMGT/GENE-DB human TR gene sequences. The TCRdist pipeline was used in a later analysis to assign CDR3 sequences and most-parsimonious VDJ recombination scenarios. In a later analysis, each TCR beta chain was defined by its CDR3 amino acid sequence together with its V-gene family, and reads without a unique V-gene family were excluded. A later analysis removed 592 highly shared, low-generation-probability nucleotide sequences to deal with suspected cross-contamination and a sequencing artifact. In a later analysis, a clonal expansion index for each public chain was calculated from normalized within-repertoire ranks of inferred template counts. In a later analysis, generation probabilities were computed using a VDJ recombination model fitted to out-of-frame rearrangements, and the results were checked against IGoR. In a later analysis, hypergeometric tests were used to score TCR-TCR, TCR-HLA and TCR-CMV co-occurrence, with a repertoire-size bias correction applied to TCR pairs. In a later analysis, false discovery rates were estimated by permuting HLA or CMV assignments 20 times. A later analysis grouped co-occurring TCRs with DBSCAN, adding TCRdist sequence similarity when clustering within HLA-allele-positive subsets. Repertoires with fewer than 30,000 or more than 120,000 public chains were left out of co-occurrence clustering, as were several repertoires with anomalous nucleotide sharing. Drawn from immuneACCESS, this table holds only the in-frame rearrangements with V and J called that TCRdb kept. Clones are partly lost; checked studies trace under half to an unresolved V gene and leave the rest unexplained. V and J calls and clone size come straight from that table; D and trimming were deduced from the DNA. The sample includes roughly 150,000 clones, with about 80% observed a single time. Around an eighth of the sample is taken by the ten largest.

The sequence came from a man aged 40-49 years in good health and CMV-seropositive. Material: PBMCs. The V gene is TRBV18 and the J gene is TRBJ2-7; 8 central nucleotides agree with TRBD1. The nucleotide sequence is TGTGCCAGCTCACTAGGACAGGGCGAGAAGAAGTCCTACGAGCAGTACTTC. Translated, it reads CASSLGQGEKKSYEQYF.